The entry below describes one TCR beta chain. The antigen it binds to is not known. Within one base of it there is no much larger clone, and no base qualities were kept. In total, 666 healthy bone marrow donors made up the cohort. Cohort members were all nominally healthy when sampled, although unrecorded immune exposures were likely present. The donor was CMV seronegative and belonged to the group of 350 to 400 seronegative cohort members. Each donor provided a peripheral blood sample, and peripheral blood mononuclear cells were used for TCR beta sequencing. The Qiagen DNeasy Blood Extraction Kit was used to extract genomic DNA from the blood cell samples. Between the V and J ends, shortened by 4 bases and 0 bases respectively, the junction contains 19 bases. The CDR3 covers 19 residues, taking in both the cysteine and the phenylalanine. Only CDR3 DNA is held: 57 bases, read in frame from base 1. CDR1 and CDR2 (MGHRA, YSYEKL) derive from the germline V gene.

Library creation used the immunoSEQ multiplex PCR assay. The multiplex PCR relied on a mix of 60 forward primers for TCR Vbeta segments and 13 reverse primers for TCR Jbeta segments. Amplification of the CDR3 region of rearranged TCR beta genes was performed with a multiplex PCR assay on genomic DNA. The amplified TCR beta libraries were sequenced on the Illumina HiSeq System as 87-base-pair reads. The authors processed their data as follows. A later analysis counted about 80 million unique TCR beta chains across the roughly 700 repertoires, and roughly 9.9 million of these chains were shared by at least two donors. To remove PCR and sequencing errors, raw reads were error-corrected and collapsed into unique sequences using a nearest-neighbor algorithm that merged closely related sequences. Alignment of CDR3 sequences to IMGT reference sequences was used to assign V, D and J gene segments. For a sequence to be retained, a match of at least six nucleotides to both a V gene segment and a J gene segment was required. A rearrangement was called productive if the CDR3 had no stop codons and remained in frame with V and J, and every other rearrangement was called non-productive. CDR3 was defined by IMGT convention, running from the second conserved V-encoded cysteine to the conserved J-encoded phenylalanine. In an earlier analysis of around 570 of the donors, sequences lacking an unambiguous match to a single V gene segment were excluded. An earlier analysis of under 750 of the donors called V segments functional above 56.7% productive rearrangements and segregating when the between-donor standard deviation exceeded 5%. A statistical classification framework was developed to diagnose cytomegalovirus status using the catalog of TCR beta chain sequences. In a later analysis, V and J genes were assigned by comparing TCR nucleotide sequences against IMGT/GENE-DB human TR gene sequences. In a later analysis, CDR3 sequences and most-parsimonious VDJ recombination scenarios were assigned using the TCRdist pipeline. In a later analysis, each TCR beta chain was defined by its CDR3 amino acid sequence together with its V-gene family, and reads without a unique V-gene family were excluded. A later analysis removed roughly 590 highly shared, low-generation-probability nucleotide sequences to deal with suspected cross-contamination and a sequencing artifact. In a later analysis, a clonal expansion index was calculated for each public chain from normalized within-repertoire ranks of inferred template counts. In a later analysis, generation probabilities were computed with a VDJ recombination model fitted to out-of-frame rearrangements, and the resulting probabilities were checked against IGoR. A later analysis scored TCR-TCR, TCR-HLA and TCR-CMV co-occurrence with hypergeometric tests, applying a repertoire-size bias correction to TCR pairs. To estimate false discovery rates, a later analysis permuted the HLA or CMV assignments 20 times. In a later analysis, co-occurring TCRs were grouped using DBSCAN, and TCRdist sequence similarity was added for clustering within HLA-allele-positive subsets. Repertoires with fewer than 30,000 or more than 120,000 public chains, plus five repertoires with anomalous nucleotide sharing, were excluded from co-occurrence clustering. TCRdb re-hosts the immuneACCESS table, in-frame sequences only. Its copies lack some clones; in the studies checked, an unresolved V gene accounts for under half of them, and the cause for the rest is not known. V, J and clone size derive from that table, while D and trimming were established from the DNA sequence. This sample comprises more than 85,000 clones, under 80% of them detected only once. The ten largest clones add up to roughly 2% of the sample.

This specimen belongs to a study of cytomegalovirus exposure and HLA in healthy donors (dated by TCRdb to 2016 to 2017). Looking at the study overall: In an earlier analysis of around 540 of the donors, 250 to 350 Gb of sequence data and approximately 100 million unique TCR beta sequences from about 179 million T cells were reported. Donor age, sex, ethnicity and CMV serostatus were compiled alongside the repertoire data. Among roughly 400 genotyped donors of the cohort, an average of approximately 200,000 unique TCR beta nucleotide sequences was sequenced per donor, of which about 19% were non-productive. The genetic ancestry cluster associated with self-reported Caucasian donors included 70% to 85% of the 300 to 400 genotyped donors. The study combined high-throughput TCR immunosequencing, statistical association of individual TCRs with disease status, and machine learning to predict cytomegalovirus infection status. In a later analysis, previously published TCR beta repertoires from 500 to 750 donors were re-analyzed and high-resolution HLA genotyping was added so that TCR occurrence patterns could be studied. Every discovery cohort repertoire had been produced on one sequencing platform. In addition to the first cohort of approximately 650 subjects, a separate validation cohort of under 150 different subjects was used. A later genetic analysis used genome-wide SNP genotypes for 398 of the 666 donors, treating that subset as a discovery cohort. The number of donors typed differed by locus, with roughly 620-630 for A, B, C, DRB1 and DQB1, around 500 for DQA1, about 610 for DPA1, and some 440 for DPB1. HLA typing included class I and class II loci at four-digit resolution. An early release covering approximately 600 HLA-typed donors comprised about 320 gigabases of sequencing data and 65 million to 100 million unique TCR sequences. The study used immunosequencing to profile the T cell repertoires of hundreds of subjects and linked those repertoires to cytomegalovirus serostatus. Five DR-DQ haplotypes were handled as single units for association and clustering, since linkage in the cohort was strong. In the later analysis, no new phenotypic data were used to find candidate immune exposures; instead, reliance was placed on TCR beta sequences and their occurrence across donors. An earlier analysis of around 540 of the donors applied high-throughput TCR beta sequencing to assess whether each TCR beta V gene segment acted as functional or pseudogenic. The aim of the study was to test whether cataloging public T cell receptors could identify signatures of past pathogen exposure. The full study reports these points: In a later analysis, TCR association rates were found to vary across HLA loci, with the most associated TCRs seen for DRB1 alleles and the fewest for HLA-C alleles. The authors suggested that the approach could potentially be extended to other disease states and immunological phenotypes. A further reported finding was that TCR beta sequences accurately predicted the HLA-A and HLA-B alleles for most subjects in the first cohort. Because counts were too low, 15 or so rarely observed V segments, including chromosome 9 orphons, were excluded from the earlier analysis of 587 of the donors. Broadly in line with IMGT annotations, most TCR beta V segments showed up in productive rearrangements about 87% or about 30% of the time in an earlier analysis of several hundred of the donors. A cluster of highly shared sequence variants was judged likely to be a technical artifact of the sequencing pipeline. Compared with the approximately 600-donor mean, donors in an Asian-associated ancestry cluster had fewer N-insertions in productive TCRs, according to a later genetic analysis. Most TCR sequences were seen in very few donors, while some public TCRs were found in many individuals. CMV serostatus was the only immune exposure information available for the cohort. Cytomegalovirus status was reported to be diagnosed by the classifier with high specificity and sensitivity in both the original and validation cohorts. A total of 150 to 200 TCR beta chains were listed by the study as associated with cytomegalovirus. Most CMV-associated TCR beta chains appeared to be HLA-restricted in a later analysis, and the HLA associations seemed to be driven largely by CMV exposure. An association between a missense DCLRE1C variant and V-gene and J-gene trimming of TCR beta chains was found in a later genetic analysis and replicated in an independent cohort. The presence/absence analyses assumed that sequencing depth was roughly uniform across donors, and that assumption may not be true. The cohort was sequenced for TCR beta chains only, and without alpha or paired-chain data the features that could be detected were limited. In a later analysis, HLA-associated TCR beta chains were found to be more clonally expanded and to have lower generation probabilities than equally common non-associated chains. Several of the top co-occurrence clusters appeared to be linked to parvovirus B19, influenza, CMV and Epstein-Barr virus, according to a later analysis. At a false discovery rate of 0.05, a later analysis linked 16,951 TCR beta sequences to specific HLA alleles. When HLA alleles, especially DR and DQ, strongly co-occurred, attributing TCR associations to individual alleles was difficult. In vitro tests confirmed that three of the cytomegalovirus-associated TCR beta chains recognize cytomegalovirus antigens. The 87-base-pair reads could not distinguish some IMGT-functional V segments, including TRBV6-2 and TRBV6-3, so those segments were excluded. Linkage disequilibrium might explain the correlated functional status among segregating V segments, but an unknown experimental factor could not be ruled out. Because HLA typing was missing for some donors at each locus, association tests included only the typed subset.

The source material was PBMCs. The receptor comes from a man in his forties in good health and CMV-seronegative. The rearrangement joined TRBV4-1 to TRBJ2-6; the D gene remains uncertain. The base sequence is TGCGCCAGCAGCCGGCCCTACTGCGGTGGGTCCTCTGGGGCCAACGTCCTGACTTTC. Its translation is CASSRPYCGGSSGANVLTF.